These T cell receptor beta chains were read from a single sample in a study of blood T cell repertoires in COVID-19. Generated by immunoSEQ multiplex PCR, the TCRdb table keeps only in-frame clones and is missing some. The repertoire includes 60,000 to 65,000 clones, about 93% of them detected once, and about 9.3% sits in the top ten. Input material: peripheral blood. These receptors were collected from a woman of 80 years or more with active COVID-19. Both conserved end residues are part of each CDR3. The D gene is left open where the match is weak. Expanded clones get a size class; other rows say once, few or many, or leave the size out.

V gene	J gene	D gene	clone size	CDR3 protein	CDR3 DNA
TRBV27	TRBJ2-2	-	once	CASSRWATGELFF	TGTGCCAGCAGTCGGTGGGCCACCGGGGAGCTGTTTTTT
TRBV7-8	TRBJ1-4	TRBD1	-	CASSLAWDRESTNEKLFF	TGTGCCAGCAGCTTAGCGTGGGACAGGGAGTCCACTAATGAAAAACTGTTTTTT
TRBV5-1	TRBJ2-2	TRBD2	-	CASSVTSGRAGSYDPGELFF	TGCGCCAGCAGCGTTACTAGCGGGAGGGCCGGGAGTTACGATCCCGGGGAGCTGTTTTTT
TRBV21-1	TRBJ1-6	-	-	CASSNRQGHASPLHF	TGTGCCAGCAGCAATCGACAGGGTCACGCCTCACCCCTCCACTTT
TRBV24-1	TRBJ2-3	TRBD2	-	CATSDGGFRTDTQYF	TGTGCCACCAGTGACGGGGGGTTTCGAACAGATACGCAGTATTTT
TRBV11-2	TRBJ2-7	TRBD1	-	CASSLVGAGTGSYEQYF	TGTGCCAGCAGCTTAGTTGGGGCCGGGACAGGGTCCTACGAGCAGTACTTC
TRBV6-5	TRBJ1-1	-	-	CASGFLSGEAFF	TGTGCCAGCGGATTTTTAAGCGGTGAAGCTTTCTTT
TRBV6-4	TRBJ1-1	-	-	CASRPTTQGNTEAFF	TGTGCCAGCAGACCGACGACCCAGGGGAACACTGAAGCTTTCTTT
TRBV4-2	TRBJ2-3	TRBD2	-	CASSQGRGGDTQYF	TGTGCCAGCAGCCAAGGTCGGGGGGGCGATACGCAGTATTTT
TRBV15	TRBJ2-2	-	-	CATSRANSFDTGELFF	TGTGCCACCAGCAGAGCAAATAGCTTCGACACCGGGGAGCTGTTTTTT
TRBV5-1	TRBJ2-1	-	-	CASSLDRNNEQFF	TGCGCCAGCAGCTTGGACAGGAACAATGAGCAGTTCTTC
TRBV19	TRBJ2-6	TRBD2	-	CASSIRREGSGANVLTF	TGTGCCAGTAGTATTCGCCGGGAGGGCTCTGGGGCCAACGTCCTGACTTTC
TRBV27	TRBJ1-3	-	-	CASRPQGTGNTIYF	TGTGCCAGCAGACCCCAGGGAACTGGAAACACCATATATTTT
TRBV28	TRBJ2-1	TRBD2	-	CASSLTSGGANEQFF	TGTGCCAGCAGTTTGACTAGCGGGGGGGCGAATGAGCAGTTCTTC
TRBV6-5	TRBJ1-2	-	once	CASSITQGNYGYTF	TGTGCCAGCAGTATCACTCAGGGAAACTATGGCTACACCTTC
TRBV29-1	TRBJ2-7	TRBD2	-	CSVDFSGSGEQYF	TGCAGCGTTGACTTTAGCGGGAGTGGGGAGCAGTACTTC
TRBV3-1/TRBV3-2	TRBJ1-2	-	few	CASTPSRGGYGYTF	TGTGCCAGCACCCCGAGTCGGGGGGGCTATGGCTACACCTTC
TRBV11-2	TRBJ2-6	-	-	CASSFSRGRGANVLTF	TGTGCCAGCAGCTTTTCCAGGGGTCGGGGGGCCAACGTCCTGACTTTC
TRBV7-2	TRBJ2-5	TRBD1	-	CASSLGGQGVGETQYF	TGTGCCAGCAGCTTAGGAGGACAGGGTGTCGGGGAGACCCAGTACTTC
TRBV12-3/TRBV12-4	TRBJ2-7	TRBD1	-	CASSLGGQGEQYF	TGTGCCAGCAGTCTAGGCGGACAGGGAGAGCAGTACTTC
TRBV6-5	TRBJ1-1	-	-	CASSPQQGRLTEAFF	TGTGCCAGCAGCCCCCAACAGGGCCGTTTAACTGAAGCTTTCTTT
TRBV6-6	TRBJ2-5	-	-	CASSYLLTRAGETQYF	TGTGCCAGCAGTTACCTTCTGACCAGGGCCGGGGAGACCCAGTACTTC
TRBV19	TRBJ1-2	-	-	CASSIQRNYGYTF	TGTGCCAGTAGTATACAGAGGAACTATGGCTACACCTTC
TRBV29-1	TRBJ2-5	TRBD1	once	CSVEEIRGRETQYF	TGCAGCGTTGAAGAGATAAGGGGGCGAGAGACCCAGTACTTC
TRBV7-2	TRBJ2-5	-	-	CASSLAGVVGTQYF	TGTGCCAGCAGCTTAGCAGGGGTGGTAGGGACCCAGTACTTC
TRBV2	TRBJ1-6	-	-	CASSEARANAGPPLHF	TGTGCCAGCAGTGAAGCGCGGGCCAATGCTGGGCCACCCCTCCACTTT
TRBV20-1	TRBJ2-1	TRBD2	-	CSASVLAGYNEQFF	TGCAGTGCTAGTGTCCTAGCGGGGTACAATGAGCAGTTCTTC
TRBV7-8	TRBJ1-6	-	few	CASSLTVVSYNSPLHF	TGTGCCAGCAGCTTAACAGTGGTGTCCTATAATTCACCCCTCCACTTT
TRBV3-1/TRBV3-2	TRBJ1-6	TRBD1	-	CASSQVSGGNSPLHF	TGTGCCAGCAGCCAAGTGTCAGGGGGGAATTCACCCCTCCACTTT
TRBV10-1	TRBJ1-5	-	few	CASNPGGRAQPQHF	TGCGCCAGCAACCCCGGGGGGAGGGCTCAGCCCCAGCATTTT
TRBV27	TRBJ1-6	TRBD1	-	CASSAGQFDSPLHF	TGTGCCAGCAGTGCGGGACAGTTCGATTCACCCCTCCACTTT
TRBV2	TRBJ2-1	TRBD2	once	CASSDREAWMDEQFF	TGTGCCAGCAGTGACCGGGAGGCATGGATGGATGAGCAGTTCTTC
TRBV6-5	TRBJ2-7	-	-	CASSYSLRQVPYEQYF	TGTGCCAGCAGTTACTCCCTTCGACAGGTTCCCTACGAGCAGTACTTC
TRBV27	TRBJ2-3	-	-	CASSSQGRLDTQYF	TGTGCCAGCAGTTCACAGGGACGTTTGGATACGCAGTATTTT
TRBV6-5	TRBJ2-2	TRBD2	-	CASKRGESTGELFF	TGTGCCAGCAAACGGGGGGAAAGCACCGGGGAGCTGTTTTTT
TRBV5-1	TRBJ2-5	TRBD2	-	CASSWGEGETQYF	TGCGCCAGCAGCTGGGGGGAGGGTGAGACCCAGTACTTC
TRBV11-3	TRBJ2-5	TRBD1	-	CASSLGRDRGRETQYF	TGTGCCAGCAGCTTAGGCCGGGACAGGGGGAGAGAGACCCAGTACTTC
TRBV5-4	TRBJ2-5	-	-	CASSRTRNGQETQYF	TGTGCCAGCAGCCGTACTAGAAACGGGCAAGAGACCCAGTACTTC
TRBV30	TRBJ2-3	-	-	CAWSPGSSTQYF	TGTGCCTGGAGCCCAGGTTCGAGCACGCAGTATTTT
TRBV3-1/TRBV3-2	TRBJ1-5	-	-	CASSPNRIHQPQHF	TGTGCCAGCAGCCCTAACAGGATCCATCAGCCCCAGCATTTT
TRBV12-3/TRBV12-4	TRBJ1-5	-	-	CVGGYQPQHF	TGTGTTGGAGGGTACCAGCCCCAGCATTTT
TRBV5-4	TRBJ2-3	TRBD2	-	CASSLDRLAGLADTQYF	TGTGCCAGCAGCTTGGACAGGCTAGCGGGGCTGGCAGATACGCAGTATTTT
TRBV28	TRBJ2-7	-	-	CAGRQSRGYEQYF	TGTGCCGGCAGGCAGTCGCGGGGATACGAGCAGTACTTC
TRBV7-9	TRBJ2-2	-	-	CASSFARWLSGELFF	TGTGCCAGCAGCTTCGCCAGGTGGCTGAGCGGGGAGCTGTTTTTT
TRBV28	TRBJ2-1	TRBD2	-	CASSGGRASNEQFF	TGTGCCAGCAGCGGCGGGAGGGCCTCGAATGAGCAGTTCTTC
TRBV6-5	TRBJ2-1	TRBD2	-	CASTPGLAYNEQFF	TGTGCCAGCACCCCGGGACTAGCGTACAATGAGCAGTTCTTC